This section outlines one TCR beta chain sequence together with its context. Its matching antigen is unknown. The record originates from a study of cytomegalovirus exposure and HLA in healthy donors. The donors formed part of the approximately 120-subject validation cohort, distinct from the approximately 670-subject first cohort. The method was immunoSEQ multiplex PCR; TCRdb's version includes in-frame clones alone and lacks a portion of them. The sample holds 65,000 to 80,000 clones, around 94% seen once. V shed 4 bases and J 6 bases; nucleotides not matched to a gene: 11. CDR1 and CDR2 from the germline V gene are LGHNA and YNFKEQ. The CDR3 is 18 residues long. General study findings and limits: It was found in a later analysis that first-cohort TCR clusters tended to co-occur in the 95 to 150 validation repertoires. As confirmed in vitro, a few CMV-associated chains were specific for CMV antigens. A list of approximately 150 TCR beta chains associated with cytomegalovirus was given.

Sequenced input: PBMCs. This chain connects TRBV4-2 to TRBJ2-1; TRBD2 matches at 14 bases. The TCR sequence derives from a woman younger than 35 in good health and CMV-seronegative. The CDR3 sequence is CASSRLAGGHSPANEQFF. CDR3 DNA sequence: TGTGCCAGCAGCCGACTAGCGGGGGGGCATTCTCCCGCCAATGAGCAGTTCTTC.